This T cell receptor (beta chain) appears in the sequencing data of a study of cytomegalovirus exposure and HLA in healthy donors. The wider study: The 120 or so validation repertoires and the approximately 670 first-cohort repertoires shared a platform, a later analysis reported. Study-wide points: The study found most TCR sequences rare, yet found some public TCRs in many donors.

The method was immunoSEQ multiplex PCR; TCRdb's version includes in-frame clones alone and lacks a portion of them. Of fewer than 200,000 clones in the sample, approximately 90% were seen once. As to this clone: Its target is not known. The junction departs from the called germline gene at one end, perhaps through a read error.

This sequence was found in a woman in her 30s in good health and CMV-seronegative. Sequencing used PBMCs.

The CDR3 coding sequence is TGTGCCACCAGTCGGGGGGGCACAGATACGCAGTATTTT. It specifies CATSRGGTDTQYF. This chain joins TRBV6-5 and TRBJ2-3; TRBD2 aligns across 7 bases. Germline CDR1 and CDR2: MNHEY and SVGAGI. The length of the CDR3 is 13 residues.